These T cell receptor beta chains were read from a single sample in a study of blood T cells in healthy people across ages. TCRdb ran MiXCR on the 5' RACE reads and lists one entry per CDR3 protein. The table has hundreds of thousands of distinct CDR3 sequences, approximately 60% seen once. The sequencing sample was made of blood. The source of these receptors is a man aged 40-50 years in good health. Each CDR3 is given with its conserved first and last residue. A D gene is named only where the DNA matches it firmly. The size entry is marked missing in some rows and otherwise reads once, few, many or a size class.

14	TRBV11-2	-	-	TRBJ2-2	CASRLVTTYGELFF	TGTGCCAGCAGATTAGTAACGACTTATGGGGAGCTGTTTTTT
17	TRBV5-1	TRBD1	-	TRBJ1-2	CASSSRDRGLSVYGYTF	TGCGCCAGCAGCTCGCGGGACAGGGGGCTTTCCGTCTATGGTTACACCTTC
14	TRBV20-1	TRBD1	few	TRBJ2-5	CSARVPTGGETQYF	TGCAGTGCTAGAGTACCCACAGGGGGAGAGACCCAGTACTTC
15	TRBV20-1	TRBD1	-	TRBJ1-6	CSARDYGTGSSPLHF	TGCAGTGCTAGAGACTACGGGACAGGCAGTTCACCCCTCCACTTT
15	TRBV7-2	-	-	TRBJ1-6	CASRLDRSGESPLHF	TGTGCCAGCAGGCTAGACAGGTCTGGAGAATCACCCCTCCACTTT
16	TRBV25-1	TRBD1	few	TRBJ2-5	CAHRDRGWQTEETQYF	TGTGCCCATCGGGACAGGGGGTGGCAGACTGAAGAGACCCAGTACTTC
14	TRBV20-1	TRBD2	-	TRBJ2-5	CSAPHSGVQETQYF	TGCAGTGCCCCCCACAGCGGGGTACAAGAGACCCAGTACTTC
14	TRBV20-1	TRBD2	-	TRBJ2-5	CSARGQASGGMQYF	TGCAGTGCTAGAGGCCAGGCTAGCGGGGGTATGCAGTACTTC
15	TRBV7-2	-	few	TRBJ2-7	CASSLPGSPSYEQYF	TGTGCCAGCAGCTTACCGGGTAGCCCCTCCTACGAGCAGTACTTC
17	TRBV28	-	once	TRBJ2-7	CASSAPPRGTPNYEQYF	TGTGCCAGCAGTGCACCACCCCGAGGGACTCCTAACTACGAGCAGTACTTC
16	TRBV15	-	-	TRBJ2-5	CATYVGGQGELGEQYF	TGTGCCACCTACGTGGGTGGACAAGGGGAACTGGGGGAGCAGTACTTC
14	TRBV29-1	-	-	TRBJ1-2	CSVEGRGGLDGYTF	TGCAGCGTTGAGGGGAGAGGGGGTCTCGATGGCTACACCTTC
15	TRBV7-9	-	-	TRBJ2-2	CASSLWQGYTGELFF	TGTGCCAGCAGCTTATGGCAGGGGTACACCGGGGAGCTGTTTTTT
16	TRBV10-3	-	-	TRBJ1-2	CAISESVGAFNYGYTF	TGTGCCATCAGTGAGTCGGTGGGGGCTTTTAACTATGGCTACACCTTC
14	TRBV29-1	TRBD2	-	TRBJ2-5	CSVGLAGWQETQYF	TGCAGCGTCGGACTAGCGGGATGGCAAGAGACCCAGTACTTC
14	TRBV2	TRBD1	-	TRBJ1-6	CASRDDRGTSPLHF	TGTGCCAGCAGAGACGACAGGGGGACCTCACCCCTCCACTTT
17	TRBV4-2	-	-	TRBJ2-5	CASSQDLTAKLQETQYF	TGTGCCAGCAGCCAAGATCTCACAGCAAAGTTACAAGAGACCCAGTACTTC
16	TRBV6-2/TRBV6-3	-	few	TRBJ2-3	CASSYSKGGGTDTQYF	TGTGCCAGCAGTTACTCGAAGGGTGGTGGCACAGATACGCAGTATTTT
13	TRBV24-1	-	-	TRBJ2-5	CATSDLTEETQYF	TGTGCCACCAGTGATTTGACCGAAGAGACCCAGTACTTC
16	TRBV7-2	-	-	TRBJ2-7	CASSFYRRAGPYEQYF	TGTGCCAGCAGCTTTTACCGGCGGGCGGGACCCTACGAGCAGTACTTC
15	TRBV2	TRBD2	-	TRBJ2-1	CASSASGRAENEQFF	TGTGCCAGCAGCGCCAGCGGGAGGGCCGAAAATGAGCAGTTCTTC
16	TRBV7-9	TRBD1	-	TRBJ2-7	CASSGTGTGDFYEQYF	TGTGCCAGCAGCGGGACCGGGACAGGGGATTTCTACGAGCAGTACTTC
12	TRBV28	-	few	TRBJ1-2	CASMEANYGYTF	TGTGCCAGCATGGAAGCTAACTATGGCTACACCTTC
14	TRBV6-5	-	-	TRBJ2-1	CASRPVQGRNEQFF	TGTGCCAGCAGACCCGTCCAGGGGCGGAATGAGCAGTTCTTC
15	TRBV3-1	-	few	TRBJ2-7	CASSQGPGSTYEQYF	TGTGCCAGCAGCCAAGGACCGGGGTCGACCTACGAGCAGTACTTC
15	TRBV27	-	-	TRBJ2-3	CASSPGEIYSGTQYF	TGTGCCAGCAGTCCGGGTGAAATTTACAGTGGTACGCAGTATTTT
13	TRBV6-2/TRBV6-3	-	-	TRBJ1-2	CASSYSRGEGYTF	TGTGCCAGCAGTTACTCGAGAGGGGAGGGCTACACCTTC
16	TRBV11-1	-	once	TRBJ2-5	CASSLVRAPTGETQYF	TGTGCCAGCAGCTTAGTTCGGGCTCCCACCGGGGAGACCCAGTACTTC
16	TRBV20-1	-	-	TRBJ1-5	CSARDNRAYSNQPQHF	TGCAGTGCTAGGGATAACAGGGCTTATAGCAATCAGCCCCAGCATTTT
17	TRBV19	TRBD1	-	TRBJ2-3	CASENIGTGRSTDTQYF	TGTGCCAGCGAGAATATAGGGACAGGTCGAAGCACAGATACGCAGTATTTT